The 9 T cell receptor beta chains listed next were all sequenced from one sample in a study of blood T cell repertoires in COVID-19. Libraries were prepared by immunoSEQ multiplex PCR; TCRdb keeps only in-frame clonotypes and omits some of them. The data hold 90,000 to 120,000 clones, with around 80% observed a single time. Input material: peripheral blood. These receptors all come from a man aged 65 to 85 with acute or convalescent COVID-19.

V gene TRBV20-1 combines with J gene TRBJ1-2; D perhaps matches TRBD1 (5 bases). Germline CDR1 is DFQATT and CDR2 is SNEGSKA (reference sequence). CDR3 length equals 14 residues. Trimming left V 3 bases short and J 6 bases short, with 17 bases between. CDR3 region: CSASLQGGDHGYTF. CDR3 nucleotide sequence: TGCAGTGCTAGTCTTCAGGGAGGGGACCATGGCTACACCTTC.

The chain links TRBV3-1 (or the pseudogene TRBV3-2) to TRBJ2-5, with 9 bases that match TRBD2. CDR3 size: 15 residues. With 5 bases clipped from V and 5 bases from J, the junction kept 9 bases outside the gene matches. Germline V gene sequence: CDR1 LGHDT, CDR2 YNNKEL (reference sequence). DNA for the CDR3: TGTGCCAGCAGCTTCGTAGCGGGGGCCAGGGAGACCCAGTACTTC. It codes for CASSFVAGARETQYF.

The V and J genes are TRBV2 and TRBJ2-2; D might be TRBD1 (6 bases). Germline CDR1 is SNHLY and CDR2 is FYNNEI. The germline V and J ends were trimmed by 7 bases and 7 bases, with 19 bases remaining between them. This CDR3 region has 15 residues. Here the CDR3 DNA reads TGTGCCAGCAACACAGGGTCCGCTCTCCTCGGGGAGCTGTTTTTT. It encodes CASNTGSALLGELFF.

This clone was seen once. The CDR3 nucleotides read TGCGCCAGCAGCAGCGACAGGGGAAATACTGGGGCCAACGTCCTGACTTTC. As protein: CASSSDRGNTGANVLTF. The rearrangement joins TRBV5-1 to TRBJ2-6, with 8 bases aligning to TRBD1. The germline V gene encodes CDR1 SGHRS and CDR2 YFSETQ. V dropped 4 bases and J dropped 2; count of bases not matched to a gene: 8. The CDR3 loop spans 17 amino acids.

V is TRBV19 and J is TRBJ1-5; TRBD1 aligns across 7 bases. CDR1 LNHDA and CDR2 SQIVND come from the germline V gene (reference sequence). Trimming took 5 bases from V and 3 from J; bases not matched to a gene: 4. This CDR3 contains 14 residues. This CDR3 reads CASSVQGNNQPQHF. For the CDR3, the DNA is TGTGCCAGTAGTGTACAGGGGAACAATCAGCCCCAGCATTTT.

This chain uses TRBV19 with TRBJ1-3; 7 bases fit TRBD1. The V segment lost 4 bases and the J segment 4 bases; nucleotides outside the gene matches: 7. Germline V lookup: CDR1 LNHDA, CDR2 SQIVND (reference sequence). The CDR3 has 15 amino acids. Here the CDR3 reads CASSRGQLFGNTIYF. CDR3 DNA sequence: TGTGCCAGTAGTAGGGGACAGCTATTCGGAAACACCATATATTTT.

The chain has TRBV14 and TRBJ1-3; the D is unclear. The V gene's germline CDR1 is SGHDN and CDR2 FVKESK. V lost 4 bases and J 7 bases, leaving 11 bases between the germline ends. The CDR3 has 13 amino acids. Here the CDR3 reads CASSRGEGNTIYF. CDR3 nucleotide sequence: TGTGCCAGCAGCCGGGGAGAAGGCAACACCATATATTTT.

V and J are TRBV5-1 and TRBJ2-1, with 9 bases lining up with TRBD2. Trimming cost V 0 bases and J 8 bases; bases outside gene matches: 6. CDR1 and CDR2 (germline): SGHRS, YFSETQ. The CDR3 spans 15 residues. This chain's CDR3 is CASSLALAGIDEQFF. The CDR3 DNA is TGCGCCAGCAGCTTGGCGCTAGCGGGGATCGATGAGCAGTTCTTC.

This clone occurred a few times. The chain uses TRBV14 and TRBJ2-3, with 8 bases lining up with TRBD2. The ends lost 1 base at V and 2 bases at J; junction bases unmatched: 8. Per the germline V gene, CDR1 is SGHDN and CDR2 is FVKESK. This CDR3 spans 17 amino acids. This CDR3 is CASSQVGRGGYTDTQYF. The CDR3 nucleotides read TGTGCCAGCAGCCAAGTCGGACGGGGGGGCTACACAGATACGCAGTATTTT.